Below are 30 T cell receptor beta chains sequenced from a single sample in a study of neurological immune-mediated disorders. TCRdb independently ran MiXCR on the 5' RACE reads; one entry per CDR3 protein. Here the sample spans under 90,000 distinct CDR3 sequences, around 3.5% being singletons. Sequenced input: PBMCs. The receptor set was obtained from a woman in her fifties or sixties with multiple sclerosis.

Many counts were recorded for this clonotype. This chain links TRBV20-1 with TRBJ1-3; D unresolved. Trimming took off 3 bases at V and 0 bases at J, with 3 bases between the two ends. The length of the CDR3 is 12 residues. Germline lookup yields CDR1 DFQATT and CDR2 SNEGSKA (reference sequence). In DNA form, the CDR3 reads TGCAGTGCTAGCCCCTCTGGAAACACCATATATTTT. It yields the protein CSASPSGNTIYF.

This clonotype was observed at least ten times. The genes are TRBV4-3 and TRBJ2-7, with 7 bases aligning to TRBD1. Germline V gene lookup returns CDR1 LGHNA and CDR2 YSLEER. The CDR3 runs to 19 residues. V was pared by 1 base and J by 0 bases, with 15 bases of the junction left unmatched. The CDR3 DNA follows: TGCGCCAGCAGCCAAGGTCGGGACAGACTTACTCCCAACTCCTACGAGCAGTACTTC. The encoded protein is CASSQGRDRLTPNSYEQYF.

This clonotype was seen ten or more times. This chain links TRBV6-2 or TRBV6-3 with TRBJ1-1; the match to TRBD1 covers 8 bases. Germline CDR1 reads MNHEY; CDR2 reads SVGEGT. There are 15 residues in the CDR3. V trimming: 4 bases; J trimming: 1 base; junction bases outside the gene matches: 5. CDR3 coding DNA: TGTGCCAGCAGTTCTCCAGGGGGCGGGAACACTGAAGCTTTCTTT. This gives the protein CASSSPGGGNTEAFF.

This clonotype was counted many times. The genes are TRBV4-3 and TRBJ2-1, with D uncertain. Per germline, CDR1 LGHNA and CDR2 YSLEER. CDR3 length equals 17 residues. Trimming shortened V by 0 bases and J by 4 bases, and 16 bases separated the two germline ends. CDR3 in DNA: TGCGCCAGCAGCCAAGATTGGGCGAGTCCCGGTTACAATGAGCAGTTCTTC. Translating gives CASSQDWASPGYNEQFF.

This clonotype has a count of ten or more. In nucleotides, the CDR3 is TGTGCCAGCAGGATACCTAGCGGGGGGGCCGTATATACGCAGTATTTT. Protein: CASRIPSGGAVYTQYF. The chain employs TRBV21-1 and TRBJ2-3; TRBD2 is the table's D call, not checked against the DNA. TRBV21-1 is annotated as a pseudogene. The CDR3 sequence is 16 residues long.

This clonotype was seen repeatedly, ten times or more. The V gene is TRBV29-1, the J gene TRBJ1-5; TRBD1 matches 7 bases. The J segment lost 7 bases and the V segment lost 4 bases, leaving 7 bases of the junction unmatched. The CDR3 contains 13 residues. CDR1 is SQVTM, CDR2 ANQGSEA, per germline. The CDR3 region is CSVVMAGGQPQHF. CDR3 coding DNA: TGCAGCGTTGTAATGGCAGGGGGACAGCCCCAGCATTTT.

CDR3 sequence reads: CASSLLPERGTIYF. The CDR3 DNA reads as TGTGCCAGCAGCTTACTTCCGGAGAGGGGCACCATATATTTT. V usage is TRBV7-9 and J usage is TRBJ1-3; D possibly corresponds to TRBD1 (5 bases). Trimming removed 2 bases from V and 9 bases from J, with 14 bases in between. The CDR3 spans 14 residues. Per germline, CDR1 SEHNR and CDR2 FQNEAQ (reference sequence).

This clonotype was seen at least ten times. The chain employs TRBV7-9 and TRBJ1-4; unclear D gene. Looked up from germline, CDR1 is SEHNR and CDR2 is FQNEAQ (reference sequence). Trimming removed 4 bases at V and 7 bases at J, with 13 bases between. The CDR3 is 14 amino acids. The CDR3 DNA reads as TGTGCCAGCAGCTCGACCGATCGGAGTGAAAAACTGTTTTTT. It is translated as CASSSTDRSEKLFF.

This clonotype was seen at least ten times. The chain combines TRBV5-1 with TRBJ1-1; D gene uncertain. Germline V gene lookup returns CDR1 SGHRS and CDR2 YFSETQ. The CDR3 contains 14 residues. Between the trimmed V and J ends, which lost 0 bases and 5 bases, there was a span of 11 bases. CDR3 sequence (DNA): TGCGCCAGCAGCTTGGCCGAGGTTCGGACTGAAGCTTTCTTT. This codes for CASSLAEVRTEAFF.

The table lists this clonotype with many counts. This rearrangement joins TRBV3-1 to TRBJ2-7, with TRBD2 identical over 15 bases. The CDR3 loop spans 19 amino acids. CDR1 and CDR2 (germline): LGHDT, YNNKEL (reference sequence). The J segment lost 4 bases and the V segment lost 1 base, leaving 11 bases of the junction unmatched. The CDR3: CASSQVGLAGGLFRYEQYF. The CDR3 DNA sequence: TGTGCCAGCAGCCAAGTCGGACTAGCGGGGGGGCTTTTTCGGTACGAGCAGTACTTC.

This clonotype has a count of ten or more. One end of the junction is discordant with germline, which a read error may explain. The chain links TRBV12-3 or TRBV12-4 to TRBJ2-5; the D gene is possibly TRBD2 (5 bases). The CDR3 is 13 residues long. CDR3 sequence reads: CASSLRDQGTQYF. The DNA of the CDR3 is TGTGCCAGCAGTCTCCGGGATCAAGGGACCCAGTACTTC.

This clonotype was seen at least ten times. The rearrangement joins TRBV18 to TRBJ1-1; a possible D gene is TRBD1 (5 bases). The CDR3 is 14 residues long. The V end was cut by 1 base, the J end by 4 bases, with 10 bases between. CDR1 is KGHSH, CDR2 LQKENI, per germline. The DNA of the CDR3 is TGTGCCAGCTCACCACGGCAGGGAGGCACTGAAGCTTTCTTT. It translates to CASSPRQGGTEAFF.

This clonotype was counted ten times or more. This rearrangement joins TRBV2 to TRBJ2-3; 9 bases align to TRBD1. CDR3 size: 12 residues. The germline gives CDR1 SNHLY, CDR2 FYNNEI. Trimming took 5 bases from V and 8 from J; bases not matched to a gene: 2. The CDR3: CASSLTGGTQYF. The CDR3, as DNA: TGTGCCAGCAGTCTGACAGGGGGTACGCAGTATTTT.

J is TRBJ2-7 and V is TRBV27; a weak D match, TRBD1 (6 bases). Germline V gene sequence: CDR1 MNHEY, CDR2 SMNVEV (reference sequence). The CDR3 runs 15 residues. V was cut by 8 bases and J by 5 bases, with 22 bases left in between. CDR3 sequence: CASLTVGRGYHEQYF. DNA of the CDR3: TGTGCCAGCCTAACCGTGGGCAGGGGATATCACGAGCAGTACTTC.

Ten or more counts support this clonotype. V and J are TRBV20-1 and TRBJ1-5; D remains unclear. Looked up from germline, CDR1 is DFQATT and CDR2 is SNEGSKA (reference sequence). Between the trimmed V and J ends, which lost 3 bases and 3 bases, there was a span of 9 bases. The CDR3 totals 13 residues. CDR3 protein: CSARRAANQPQHF. The CDR3 nucleotides are TGCAGTGCTAGGCGCGCGGCCAATCAGCCCCAGCATTTT.

This clonotype was counted at least ten times. This chain links TRBV5-1 with TRBJ1-1; TRBD1 matches 8 bases. Per germline, CDR1 SGHRS and CDR2 YFSETQ. V was clipped by 3 bases and J by 1 base; unmatched bases: 2. This CDR3 has 14 amino acids. CDR3 loop: CASSSGTGNTEAFF. The CDR3 DNA follows: TGCGCCAGCAGCTCAGGGACAGGGAACACTGAAGCTTTCTTT.

This clonotype came up a few times. A junction boundary mismatches the germline segment, possibly from a read error. V is TRBV15 and J is TRBJ1-6, with no clear D. Germline CDR1 is LNHNV and CDR2 is YYDKDF (reference sequence). The CDR3 runs to 20 residues. CDR3 in DNA: TGTGCCACCAGCAGAGATCGGGCCTCATATCCCAGGACCTATAATTCACACCTCCACTTT. Translated: CATSRDRASYPRTYNSHLHF.

This clonotype was observed at least ten times. This sequence joins TRBV5-4 and TRBJ1-5; D unresolved. The CDR3 spans 14 residues. Germline V gene lookup returns CDR1 SGHNT and CDR2 YYREEE (reference sequence). The V and J ends lost 0 bases and 1 base respectively, with 5 bases between them. The CDR3 DNA is TGTGCCAGCAGCTTGGGTGGGAGCAATCAGCCCCAGCATTTT. It is translated as CASSLGGSNQPQHF. The variable domain in full, completed from reference TRBV5-4 and TRBJ1-5, reads ETGVTQSPTHLIKTRGQQVTLRCSSQSGHNTVSWYQQALGQGPQFIFQYYREEENGRGNFPPRFSGLQFPNYSSELNVNALELDDSALYLCASSLGGSNQPQHFGDGTRLSIL.

This clonotype was detected ten times or more. The gene calls are TRBV5-1 and TRBJ2-1; D possibly matches TRBD1 or TRBD2 (6 bases each). The germline CDR1 and CDR2 sequences are SGHRS and YFSETQ. With 0 bases removed from V and 8 bases from J, the gap between germline ends came to 24 bases. This CDR3 spans 18 amino acids. This chain's CDR3 is CASSLAALGGLMFDEQFF. The CDR3 DNA sequence: TGCGCCAGCAGCTTGGCCGCACTAGGGGGGCTGATGTTCGATGAGCAGTTCTTC.

This clonotype was counted at least ten times. The rearrangement links TRBV6-2 or TRBV6-3 to TRBJ2-7; 13 nucleotides match TRBD2. This CDR3 has 16 residues. Germline assignment: CDR1 MNHEY and CDR2 SVGEGT. V shed 6 bases and J 9 bases; nucleotides not matched to a gene: 14. The CDR3 reads CASSRRTSGGPSGQYF. In nucleotides, the CDR3 is TGTGCCAGCAGCCGACGGACTAGCGGGGGCCCGAGTGGGCAGTACTTC.

This clonotype showed up many times. V is TRBV12-3 or TRBV12-4 and J is TRBJ1-2; possible D gene TRBD1, 5 bases. V was cut by 4 bases and J by 4 bases, with 10 bases left in between. The CDR3 is 13 residues long. CDR3 protein: CASSYEGSYGYTF. The CDR3 DNA follows: TGTGCCAGCAGTTATGAGGGGTCCTATGGCTACACCTTC.

This clonotype was detected many times. The junction departs from the called germline gene at one end, perhaps through a read error. The chain recombines TRBV7-7 with TRBJ2-1; 11 nucleotides match TRBD2. The CDR3 runs to 14 residues. Germline V CDR1 and CDR2: SSHAT, FNYEAQ (reference sequence). Here the CDR3 DNA reads TGTGCTAGCAGCATAGCGGGGGGGGACAATGAGCAGTTCTTC. Its translation: CASSIAGGDNEQFF.

In this sample, this clonotype turned up many times. The chain uses TRBV9 and TRBJ2-3; the match to TRBD2 covers 10 bases. This CDR3 spans 13 amino acids. Germline CDR1 SGDLS, CDR2 YYNGEE. Germline trimming cut 6 bases from V and 6 bases from J; bases unmatched to any gene: 4. The CDR3 protein is CASTSGGADTQYF. The CDR3 bases are TGTGCCAGCACGAGCGGGGGGGCTGATACGCAGTATTTT.

This clonotype was seen ten or more times. The chain recombines TRBV5-1 with TRBJ2-3; 7 bases fit TRBD2. The CDR3 extends over 15 amino acids. CDR1 and CDR2 from the germline V gene are SGHRS and YFSETQ. V dropped 0 bases and J dropped 6; count of bases not matched to a gene: 7. CDR3 DNA: TGCGCCAGCAGCTTGGTTCCTAGCGGTTCCGATACGCAGTATTTT. As protein: CASSLVPSGSDTQYF.

This clonotype showed up many times. The chain joins TRBV19 to TRBJ2-1, with 11 bases identical to TRBD2. Germline V gene sequence: CDR1 LNHDA, CDR2 SQIVND (reference sequence). The CDR3 has 13 residues. Trimming took 9 bases from V and 6 from J; bases not matched to a gene: 4. The CDR3 protein is CASAGTSGNEQFF. The CDR3 DNA reads TGTGCCAGCGCCGGGACTAGCGGCAATGAGCAGTTCTTC.

The sample holds a few counts of this clonotype. The gene calls are TRBV7-2 and TRBJ1-5; possibly TRBD1 for D (5 bases). In germline, CDR1 is SGHTA, CDR2 FQGNSA. CDR3 size: 15 residues. V was shortened by 5 bases and J by 6 bases, with 17 bases between the two germline ends. This CDR3 reads CASSPRRGNSQPQHF. CDR3 nucleotides: TGTGCCAGCAGCCCCAGAAGGGGAAATAGTCAGCCCCAGCATTTT.

This clonotype was detected many times. V and J are TRBV7-3 and TRBJ2-2, with D perhaps matching TRBD1 (6 bases). Germline CDR1 reads SGHTA; CDR2 reads FQGTGA. The CDR3 consists of 15 residues. Trimming left V 5 bases short and J 4 bases short, with 14 bases between. This chain's CDR3 is CASSMTGPITGELFF. As DNA, the CDR3 is TGTGCCAGCAGCATGACAGGTCCCATCACCGGGGAGCTGTTTTTT.

V gene TRBV6-6 combines with J gene TRBJ1-4, with 10 bases aligning to TRBD1. After removal of 8 bases from V and 7 bases from J, the junction contained 1 base not matched to a gene. CDR1 MNHNY and CDR2 SVGAGI come from the germline V gene (reference sequence). This CDR3 has 12 amino acids. The chain's CDR3 is CASRDRGEKLFF. The CDR3, as DNA: TGTGCCAGCCGGGACAGGGGTGAAAAACTGTTTTTT.

This clonotype was found many times. The chain combines TRBV4-2 with TRBJ2-7, with TRBD1 matching over 9 bases. CDR1 is LGHNA, CDR2 YNFKEQ, per germline. The CDR3 consists of 16 residues. The J segment lost 5 bases and the V segment lost 4 bases, leaving 12 bases of the junction unmatched. The CDR3 protein is CASSPPPGQGIHEQYF. The CDR3, as DNA: TGTGCCAGCAGCCCGCCGCCGGGACAGGGAATTCACGAGCAGTACTTC.

Ten or more counts support this clonotype. V is TRBV6-5 and J is TRBJ2-5, with a weak D call TRBD2 (5 bases). There are 13 residues in the CDR3. V lost 2 bases to trimming and J lost 10 bases, with 14 bases between them. The germline gives CDR1 MNHEY, CDR2 SVGAGI. This chain's CDR3 is CASSYGQAVDQYF. The CDR3 DNA is TGTGCCAGCAGTTACGGTCAAGCGGTAGACCAGTACTTC.